This T cell receptor beta chain was profiled in a study of regulatory T cells in long-lasting Graves disease. The study, taken as a whole, reports: Compared with new cases, persistent Graves' patients showed reduced TCR diversity.

Building of the TCR beta libraries involved iRepertoire HTBI primers and Arm-PCR of CDR3 regions. TCRdb processed the multiplex PCR reads anew with MiXCR; each CDR3 protein has one entry. The table lists hundreds of thousands of distinct CDR3 sequences, around 17% of them singletons, with 18% in the top ten. From germline, CDR1 is MDHEN and CDR2 SYDVKM. The CDR3 is 14 residues long. Trimming removed 9 bases at V and 6 bases at J, with 18 bases between. This clonotype was detected only once. Its antigen is as yet unknown. This may come from a read error, since a much larger clone is one base off. The time point here: newly diagnosed GD, antithyroid drugs for less than 3 months. RNA isolated from PBMCs was used to make the TCR library. This sample was also put to use in a study of T cells in Graves' hyperthyroidism and ophthalmopathy.

The receptor was derived from a woman aged 25 to 39 with Graves disease. The starting material was peripheral blood mononuclear cells (PBMCs), obtained at new diagnosis, from a patient treated with antithyroid drugs. The gene calls are TRBV28 and TRBJ1-5; possibly TRBD1 for D (5 bases). The CDR3 is CARSPPTGTQPQHF. DNA of the CDR3: TGTGCCAGGAGCCCACCGACGGGGACTCAGCCCCAGCATTTT.